Detailed here is one TCR beta chain. The data are from a study of shared clonotypes between healthy human individuals. This was a deep-level run. Replicate PCRs run on unsorted PBMC used around 330 ng DNA, which was 30,000 to 35,000 T cell genomes. Sequencing used immunoSEQ multiplex PCR; TCRdb keeps in-frame clones, though not all of them. The sample has fewer than 650,000 clones; about 80% are singletons. The CDR3 is 13 residues long. Germline V gives CDR1 GTSNPN, CDR2 SVGIG (reference sequence). V gave up 5 bases and J gave up 0 bases, with 8 bases separating them. This chain joins TRBV30 and TRBJ2-1, with D possibly TRBD2 on 6 matching bases. The receptor's source is a woman between 40 and 55 years old in good health. Some clones in this sample may be carry-over from other donors' samples. The sample taken for sequencing was PBMCs. The CDR3 coding sequence is TGTGCCTGGGCGCGGGGCTCCTACAATGAGCAGTTCTTC. This gives the protein CAWARGSYNEQFF.